This T cell receptor beta chain was captured in a study of T-cell memory formation after mild COVID-19. Germline V CDR1 and CDR2: SNHLY, FYNNEI. V was pared by 3 bases and J by 3 bases, with 6 bases between. The CDR3 loop spans 12 amino acids. Broader study findings: Pre-infection memory showed some responding clones, and this suggested that cross-reactive memory joined. CD4+ contracting clones lay mainly in CM and EM, CD8+ ones in EMRA. Researchers could not confirm that second-wave clones peaking on day 37 targeted SARS-CoV-2.

The authors produced TCR alpha and TCR beta cDNA libraries with sample barcodes and UMIs by 5'RACE using constant-segment primers. MiXCR, applied by TCRdb to the 5' RACE reads, yields one record per CDR3 protein. The sample lists approximately 580,000 distinct CDR3 sequences; 20% were seen once. This clonotype was picked up many times. Its antigen is not known. The TCR sequence derives from an adult woman who had mild COVID-19 (a few samples of this study predate the infection). Cell type and time point are not known. The chain links TRBV2 to TRBJ2-7; D is undetermined. Sequenced material: PBMCs or a T cell subset sorted from them (not recorded which). In nucleotides, the CDR3 is TGTGCCAGCAGTGAGGACGGCTACGAGCAGTACTTC. Protein sequence: CASSEDGYEQYF.